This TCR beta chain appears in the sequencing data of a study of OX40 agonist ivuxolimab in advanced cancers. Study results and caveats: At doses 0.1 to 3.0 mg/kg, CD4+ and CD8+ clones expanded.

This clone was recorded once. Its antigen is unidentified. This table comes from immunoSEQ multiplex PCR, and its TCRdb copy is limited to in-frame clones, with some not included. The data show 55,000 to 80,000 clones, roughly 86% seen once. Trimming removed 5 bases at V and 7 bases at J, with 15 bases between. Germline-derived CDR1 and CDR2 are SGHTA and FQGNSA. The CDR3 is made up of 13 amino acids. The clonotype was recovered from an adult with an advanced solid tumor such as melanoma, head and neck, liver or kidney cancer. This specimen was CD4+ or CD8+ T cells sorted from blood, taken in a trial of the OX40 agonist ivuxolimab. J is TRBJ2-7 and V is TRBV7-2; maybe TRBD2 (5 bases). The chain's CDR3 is CASSLVEPGEQYF. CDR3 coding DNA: TGTGCCAGCAGCCTAGTAGAGCCGGGAGAGCAGTACTTC.